This TCR beta chain is drawn from a study of OX40 agonist ivuxolimab in advanced cancers. Study information: Earlier treatment with anti-PD-1, anti-PD-L1 or anti-CTLA-4 was permitted, and 30% to 40% had received some.

Measured with immunoSEQ multiplex PCR; TCRdb has only the in-frame clones, and not every one. This table has over 50,000 clones, 75% to 90% appearing once. The sequence came from an adult with an advanced solid tumor such as melanoma, head and neck, liver or kidney cancer. The source material was CD4+ or CD8+ T cells sorted from blood, sampled in a trial of the OX40 agonist ivuxolimab.

For the CDR3, the DNA is TGTGCCAGCAGTTTAACCCCGCCGGAGGGGTATGAGCAGTTCTTC. Its translation: CASSLTPPEGYEQFF. The chain carries TRBV27 and TRBJ2-1, with D perhaps TRBD2 (6 bases). Trimming pared 2 bases from V and 8 bases from J, leaving 16 bases between. CDR3 length: 15 residues. Germline V CDR1 and CDR2: MNHEY, SMNVEV (reference sequence).